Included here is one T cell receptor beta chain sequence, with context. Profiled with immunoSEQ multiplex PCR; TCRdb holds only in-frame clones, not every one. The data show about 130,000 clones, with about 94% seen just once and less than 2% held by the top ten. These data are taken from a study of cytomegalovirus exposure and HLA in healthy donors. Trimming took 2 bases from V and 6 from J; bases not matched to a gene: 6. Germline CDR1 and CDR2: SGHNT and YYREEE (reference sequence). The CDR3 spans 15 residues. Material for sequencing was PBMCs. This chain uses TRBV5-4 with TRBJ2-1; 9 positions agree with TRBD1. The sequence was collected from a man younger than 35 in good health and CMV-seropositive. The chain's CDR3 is CASSFGTGSVNEQFF. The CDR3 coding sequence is TGTGCCAGCAGCTTTGGGACAGGGTCCGTCAATGAGCAGTTCTTC.